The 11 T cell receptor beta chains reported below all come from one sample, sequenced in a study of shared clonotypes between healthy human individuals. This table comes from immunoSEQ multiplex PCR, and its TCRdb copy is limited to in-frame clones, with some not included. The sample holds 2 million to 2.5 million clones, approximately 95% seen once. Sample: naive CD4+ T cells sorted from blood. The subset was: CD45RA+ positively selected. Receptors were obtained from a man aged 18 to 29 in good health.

CDR3 sequence (DNA): TGCAGCGCGAGAAGCGGGAGGGCCGCAGATACGCAGTATTTT. Translating gives CSARSGRAADTQYF. V gene TRBV29-1 combines with J gene TRBJ2-3; 10 nucleotides align to TRBD2. This CDR3 region has 14 residues. From germline, CDR1 is SQVTM and CDR2 ANQGSEA. V dropped 7 bases and J dropped 4; count of bases not matched to a gene: 8.

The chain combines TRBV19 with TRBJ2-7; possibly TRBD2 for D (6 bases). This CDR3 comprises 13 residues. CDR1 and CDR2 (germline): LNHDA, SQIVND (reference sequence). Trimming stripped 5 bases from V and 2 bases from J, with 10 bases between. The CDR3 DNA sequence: TGTGCCAGTAGTGCGGGACCGGCCTACGAGCAGTACTTC. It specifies CASSAGPAYEQYF. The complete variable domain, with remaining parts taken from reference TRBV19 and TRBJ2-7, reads DGGITQSPKYLFRKEGQNVTLSCEQNLNHDAMYWYRQDPGQGLRLIYYSQIVNDFQKGDIAEGYSVSREKKESFPLTVTSAQKNPTAFYLCASSAGPAYEQYFGPGTRLTVT.

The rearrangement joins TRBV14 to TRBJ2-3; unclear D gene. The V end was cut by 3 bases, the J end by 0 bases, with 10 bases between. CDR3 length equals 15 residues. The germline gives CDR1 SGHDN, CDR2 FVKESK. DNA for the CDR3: TGTGCCAGCAGCCACAGAGGAACTAGCACAGATACGCAGTATTTT. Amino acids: CASSHRGTSTDTQYF.

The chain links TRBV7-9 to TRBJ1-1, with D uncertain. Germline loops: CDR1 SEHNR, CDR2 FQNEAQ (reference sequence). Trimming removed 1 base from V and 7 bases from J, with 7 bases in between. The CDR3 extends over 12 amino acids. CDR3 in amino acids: CASSLGGNEAFF. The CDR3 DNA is TGTGCCAGCAGCTTAGGTGGAAATGAAGCTTTCTTT.

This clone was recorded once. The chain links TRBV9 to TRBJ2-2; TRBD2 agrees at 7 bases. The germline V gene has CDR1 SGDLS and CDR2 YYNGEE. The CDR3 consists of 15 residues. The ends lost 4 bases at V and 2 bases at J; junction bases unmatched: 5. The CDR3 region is CASSLTSANTGELFF. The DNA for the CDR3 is TGTGCCAGCAGCTTAACTAGCGCAAACACCGGGGAGCTGTTTTTT.

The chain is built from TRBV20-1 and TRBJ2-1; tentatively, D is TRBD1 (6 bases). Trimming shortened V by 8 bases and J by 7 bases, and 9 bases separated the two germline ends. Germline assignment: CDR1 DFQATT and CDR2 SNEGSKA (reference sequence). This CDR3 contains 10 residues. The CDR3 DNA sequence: TGCAGTAGTACAGGGAATGAGCAGTTCTTC. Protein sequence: CSSTGNEQFF.

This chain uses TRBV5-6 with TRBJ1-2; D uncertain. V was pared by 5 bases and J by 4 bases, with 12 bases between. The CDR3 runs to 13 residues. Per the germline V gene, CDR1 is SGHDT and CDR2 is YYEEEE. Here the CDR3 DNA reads TGTGCCAGCAGTCTAGTAGAGGGCTATGGCTACACCTTC. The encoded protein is CASSLVEGYGYTF.

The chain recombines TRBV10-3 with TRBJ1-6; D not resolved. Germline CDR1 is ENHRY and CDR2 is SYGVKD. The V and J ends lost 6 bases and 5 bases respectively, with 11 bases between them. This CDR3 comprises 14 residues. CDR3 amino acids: CAIRPSVDNSPLHF. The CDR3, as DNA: TGTGCCATCAGACCTTCCGTCGATAATTCACCCCTCCACTTT.

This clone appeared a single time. CDR3 loop: CASSEAVGDQPQHF. The CDR3 DNA sequence: TGCGCCAGCAGCGAAGCGGTGGGGGATCAGCCCCAGCATTTT. The rearrangement joins TRBV5-1 to TRBJ1-5, with D possibly matching TRBD1 (5 bases). Germline CDR1 reads SGHRS; CDR2 reads YFSETQ. The CDR3 loop spans 14 amino acids. V shed 4 bases and J shed 5 bases, with 13 bases lying between them.

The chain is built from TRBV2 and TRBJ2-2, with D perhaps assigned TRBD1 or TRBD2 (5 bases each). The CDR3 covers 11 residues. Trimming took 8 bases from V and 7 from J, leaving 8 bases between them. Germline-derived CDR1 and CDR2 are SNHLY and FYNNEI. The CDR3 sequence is CASGTYGELFF. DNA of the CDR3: TGTGCCAGCGGGACGTACGGGGAGCTGTTTTTT. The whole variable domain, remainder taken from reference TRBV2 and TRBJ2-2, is EPEVTQTPSHQVTQMGQEVILRCVPISNHLYFYWYRQILGQKVEFLVSFYNNEISEKSEIFDDQFSVERPDGSNFTLKIRSTKLEDSAMYFCASGTYGELFFGEGSRLTVL.

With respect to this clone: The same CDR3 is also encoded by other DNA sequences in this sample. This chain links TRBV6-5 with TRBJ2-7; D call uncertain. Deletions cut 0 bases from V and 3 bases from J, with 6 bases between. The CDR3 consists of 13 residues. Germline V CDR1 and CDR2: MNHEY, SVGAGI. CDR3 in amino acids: CASSYSRFYEQYF. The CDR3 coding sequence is TGTGCCAGCAGTTACTCGAGGTTCTACGAGCAGTACTTC.